What follows is one T cell receptor (beta chain) and its context. Original data processing: Reference gene primer amplification gave estimated nucleated cell counts. Clones were read by immunoSEQ multiplex PCR, and TCRdb kept only the in-frame ones, dropping some. V, J and clone size are those of that table, while D and trimming were read from the DNA. Among about 150,000 clones listed, 76% were seen once. This sample is drawn from a study of blood T cell repertoires in COVID-19. Looking at the study overall: T cells, B-cell-depleted T cells, or PBMCs supplied cDNA or gDNA.

Source material: peripheral blood. This sequence originates from a man aged 55 to 69 with acute or convalescent COVID-19.

In DNA form, the CDR3 reads TGTGCCAGCAGTTCCATCTACACGGGACAGGGGGCCTCTGGAAACACCATATATTTT. This encodes CASSSIYTGQGASGNTIYF. The chain combines TRBV28 with TRBJ1-3; 12 positions match TRBD1. With V trimmed by 4 bases and J by 0 bases, 10 bases remained unmatched. Germline CDR1 is MDHEN and CDR2 is SYDVKM. The CDR3 length is 19 residues.